Presented here are 27 T cell receptor beta chains from one specimen sequenced in a study of shared clonotypes between healthy human individuals. Generated by immunoSEQ multiplex PCR, the TCRdb table keeps only in-frame clones and is missing some. The table records 2 million to 2.5 million clones, around 90% of them present only once. Material: naive CD4+ T cells from PBMCs. Subset indicated: CD45RA+ positively selected. These receptors were taken from a man between 18 and 29 years old in good health. Some clones in this sample may be carry-over from other donors' samples.

J is TRBJ2-1 and V is TRBV29-1; TRBD1 matches 7 bases. Germline V gene lookup returns CDR1 SQVTM and CDR2 ANQGSEA. J gave up 1 base and V 6 bases, and 6 bases lay outside the gene matches. The CDR3 is 14 residues long. The CDR3 sequence: CSVTYRGSYNEQFF. The CDR3, as DNA: TGCAGCGTAACGTACAGGGGTTCCTACAATGAGCAGTTCTTC.

The chain uses TRBV6-5 and TRBJ1-2; 7 bases are a match to TRBD1. Germline assignment: CDR1 MNHEY and CDR2 SVGAGI. With V trimmed by 3 bases and J by 8 bases, 6 bases remained unmatched. CDR3 length equals 13 residues. The CDR3 sequence is CASSYDRVGGYTF. In DNA, the CDR3 is TGTGCCAGCAGTTATGACAGGGTCGGGGGCTACACCTTC.

The rearrangement joins TRBV27 to TRBJ2-1; TRBD2 might be the D (6 bases). There are 16 residues in the CDR3. CDR1 and CDR2 from the germline V gene are MNHEY and SMNVEV (reference sequence). V lost 5 bases and J lost 10, with 24 bases in between. The CDR3 protein is CASSTRLGGSGGEQFF. Written as DNA, the CDR3 is TGTGCCAGCAGTACCCGACTAGGAGGCTCAGGCGGCGAGCAGTTCTTC.

The J gene is TRBJ1-2, the V gene TRBV7-2; 8 bases fit TRBD1. Germline V gene data show CDR1 as SGHTA and CDR2 as FQGNSA. V shed 7 bases and J 7 bases; nucleotides not matched to a gene: 11. The CDR3 is 14 residues long. CDR3 loop: CASIPQGQVIGYTF. The CDR3 DNA is TGTGCCAGCATCCCTCAGGGACAGGTAATTGGCTACACCTTC.

The chain is built from TRBV15 and TRBJ2-7; possibly TRBD1 or TRBD2 for D (5 bases each). V was clipped by 1 base and J by 2 bases, with 12 bases between them. Germline CDR1 and CDR2: LNHNV and YYDKDF (reference sequence). The CDR3 has 15 residues. CDR3 in amino acids: CATSRAAGTAYEQYF. The CDR3, as DNA: TGTGCCACCAGCAGAGCTGCAGGGACGGCCTACGAGCAGTACTTC.

In regard to this clone: The germline gene is not matched at one end of the junction; a read error may be the cause. V is TRBV27 and J is TRBJ2-3; TRBD2 might be the D (6 bases). CDR3 length: 14 amino acids. Looked up from germline, CDR1 is MNHEY and CDR2 is SMNVEV (reference sequence). The CDR3 sequence is CASSISGSPSTQYF. Written as DNA, the CDR3 is TGTGCCAGCAGTATATCCGGGAGCCCTAGCACGCAGTATTTT.

This clone came up a few times. The chain couples TRBV25-1 to TRBJ1-3; D unresolved. Germline V lookup: CDR1 MGHDK, CDR2 SYGVNS. This CDR3 comprises 11 residues. Trimming removed 8 bases at V and 2 bases at J, with 4 bases between. Here the CDR3 reads CASSAGNTIYF. DNA for the CDR3: TGTGCCAGCTCGGCTGGAAACACCATATATTTT.

The chain joins TRBV6-5 to TRBJ1-4, with D unresolved. With 4 bases removed from V and 7 bases from J, the gap between germline ends came to 16 bases. The CDR3 loop spans 15 amino acids. From germline, CDR1 is MNHEY and CDR2 SVGAGI. CDR3 nucleotides: TGTGCCAGCAGTTTCCCGCTGAACGGAGGTGAAAAACTGTTTTTT. Protein product: CASSFPLNGGEKLFF.

This clone has just one count. The V gene is TRBV29-1, the J gene TRBJ1-5; D gene uncertain. CDR3 length equals 14 residues. Germline V CDR1 and CDR2: SQVTM, ANQGSEA. The germline V and J ends were trimmed by 7 bases and 1 base, with 14 bases remaining between them. The CDR3 is CSASDTTSNQPQHF. The DNA for the CDR3 is TGCAGCGCCTCGGATACTACGAGCAATCAGCCCCAGCATTTT.

The chain recombines TRBV7-9 with TRBJ2-7; maybe TRBD1 (6 bases). Between the trimmed V and J ends, which lost 7 bases and 3 bases, there was a span of 19 bases. Germline lookup yields CDR1 SEHNR and CDR2 FQNEAQ (reference sequence). This CDR3 is 15 amino acids long. Written as DNA, the CDR3 is TGTGCCAGCACCTACCCCGGATTCAGGGGCTACGAGCAGTACTTC. Translating gives CASTYPGFRGYEQYF.

The chain uses TRBV19 and TRBJ2-7, with D perhaps matching TRBD2 (6 bases). V dropped 1 base and J dropped 2 bases, with 15 bases sitting between them. The CDR3 contains 16 residues. Per the germline V gene, CDR1 is LNHDA and CDR2 is SQIVND (reference sequence). CDR3 in DNA: TGTGCCAGTAGTATAGCGGGTAGCGGAACCGCCTACGAGCAGTACTTC. This translates into CASSIAGSGTAYEQYF.

The rearrangement uses TRBV7-3 and TRBJ1-2, with TRBD1 as a possible D gene (6 bases). Germline values: CDR1 SGHTA, CDR2 FQGTGA. This CDR3 contains 13 residues. The germline V and J ends were trimmed by 5 bases and 4 bases, with 11 bases remaining between them. The CDR3 sequence: CASSEDRFYGYTF. CDR3 nucleotides: TGTGCCAGCAGCGAGGACAGATTCTATGGCTACACCTTC.

The chain joins TRBV5-6 to TRBJ2-2; D is unclear. Trimming shortened V by 0 bases and J by 7 bases, and 4 bases separated the two germline ends. CDR1 and CDR2 (germline): SGHDT, YYEEEE. The CDR3 is made up of 12 amino acids. CDR3 amino acids: CASSLVGGELFF. Here the CDR3 DNA reads TGTGCCAGCAGCTTGGTAGGCGGGGAGCTGTTTTTT.

The rearrangement joins TRBV18 to TRBJ2-7, with D possibly TRBD1 on 6 matching bases. CDR1 is KGHSH, CDR2 LQKENI, per germline. The CDR3 has 14 residues. V was clipped by 3 bases and J by 6 bases, with 15 bases between them. The chain's CDR3 is CASSPAGARLEQYF. In DNA, the CDR3 is TGTGCCAGCTCACCCGCAGGGGCGCGACTCGAGCAGTACTTC.

The rearrangement uses TRBV28 and TRBJ2-3; a weak D match, TRBD1 (5 bases). This CDR3 comprises 14 residues. V shed 7 bases and J shed 2 bases, with 13 bases lying between them. Germline V gives CDR1 MDHEN, CDR2 SYDVKM. As DNA, the CDR3 is TGTGCCAGCAATCAGGACATATACACAGATACGCAGTATTTT. This sequence encodes CASNQDIYTDTQYF.

The chain joins TRBV25-1 to TRBJ2-5; 7 nucleotides agree with TRBD1. Losses at the gene ends were 4 bases for V and 9 bases for J; bases not matched to a gene: 14. The CDR3 loop spans 15 amino acids. Germline values: CDR1 MGHDK, CDR2 SYGVNS. The CDR3 DNA reads as TGTGCCAGCAGTGCTCAAAGACAGGGAAAGATGGCCCAGTACTTC. This codes for CASSAQRQGKMAQYF. The full variable domain, its missing parts supplied by reference TRBV25-1 and TRBJ2-5, is EADIYQTPRYLVIGTGKKITLECSQTMGHDKMYWYQQDPGMELHLIHYSYGVNSTEKGDLSSESTVSRIRTEHFPLTLESARPSHTSQYLCASSAQRQGKMAQYFGPGTRLLVL.

The table lists this clone with a count of one. The chain is built from TRBV7-6 and TRBJ1-1, with D maybe TRBD1 (6 bases). This CDR3 region has 15 residues. Trimming cost V 2 bases and J 4 bases, with 14 bases left between them. Germline V lookup: CDR1 SGHVS, CDR2 FNYEAQ. As DNA, the CDR3 is TGTGCCAGCAGCTTAAGAGGCAAGGGGGTCACTGAAGCTTTCTTT. Protein: CASSLRGKGVTEAFF.

The rearrangement links TRBV27 to TRBJ2-7; D may match TRBD1 or TRBD2 (5 bases each). Trimming pared 6 bases from V and 1 base from J, leaving 16 bases between. The CDR3 is 15 residues long. Germline V gives CDR1 MNHEY, CDR2 SMNVEV (reference sequence). The CDR3 DNA follows: TGTGCCAGCAGCCGGGACGGCCGAGGGTCCTACGAGCAGTACTTC. This gives the protein CASSRDGRGSYEQYF.

The gene calls are TRBV4-2 and TRBJ2-1; 10 bases align to TRBD1. CDR1 is LGHNA and CDR2 is YNFKEQ in the germline V gene. V lost 4 bases, J lost 4 bases, and 16 bases stayed unmatched. This CDR3 has 19 residues. CDR3 in DNA: TGTGCCAGCAGCCTGGCAGGTCTAGGGGGGGACAGGGGATACAATGAGCAGTTCTTC. It is translated as CASSLAGLGGDRGYNEQFF.

The chain is built from TRBV2 and TRBJ1-2; D remains ambiguous. This CDR3 contains 13 residues. The germline V gene has CDR1 SNHLY and CDR2 FYNNEI. Trimming shortened V by 3 bases and J by 4 bases, and 9 bases separated the two germline ends. CDR3 bases: TGTGCCAGCAGTGAGGAGGCCTCCTATGGCTACACCTTC. It is translated as CASSEEASYGYTF.

This chain joins TRBV18 and TRBJ1-5, with D possibly being TRBD1 (5 bases). Deletions cut 3 bases from V and 6 bases from J, with 15 bases between. The CDR3 is 15 residues long. The germline CDR1 and CDR2 sequences are KGHSH and LQKENI. The CDR3 here is CASSPQAGEGQPQHF. In DNA, the CDR3 is TGTGCCAGCTCACCCCAGGCGGGGGAAGGTCAGCCCCAGCATTTT.

V is TRBV5-1 and J is TRBJ2-5, with D maybe TRBD1 (6 bases). Trimming shortened V by 6 bases and J by 1 base, and 10 bases separated the two germline ends. Germline lookup yields CDR1 SGHRS and CDR2 YFSETQ. The CDR3 length is 13 residues. In nucleotides, the CDR3 is TGCGCCAGCATGCAGACAGGCCAAGAGACCCAGTACTTC. Amino acid sequence: CASMQTGQETQYF. Combining the CDR3 with reference TRBV5-1 and TRBJ2-5 gives the whole variable domain KAGVTQTPRYLIKTRGQQVTLSCSPISGHRSVSWYQQTPGQGLQFLFEYFSETQRNKGNFPGRFSGRQFSNSRSEMNVSTLELGDSALYLCASMQTGQETQYFGPGTRLLVL.

The rearrangement joins TRBV9 to TRBJ2-2; 7 nucleotides match TRBD2. The germline CDR1 and CDR2 sequences are SGDLS and YYNGEE. V dropped 3 bases and J dropped 2; count of bases not matched to a gene: 13. CDR3 length equals 18 residues. The CDR3 DNA is TGTGCCAGCAGCGGGGGCCCGCGGGCTAGCGGTAACACCGGGGAGCTGTTTTTT. It encodes CASSGGPRASGNTGELFF.

The chain couples TRBV10-3 to TRBJ1-1; TRBD1 matches at 7 bases. V trimming: 0 bases; J trimming: 1 base; junction bases outside the gene matches: 5. Germline CDR1 is ENHRY and CDR2 is SYGVKD. There are 16 residues in the CDR3. The CDR3 nucleotides are TGTGCCATCAGTGAGTCATGGACAGGCCCGAACACTGAAGCTTTCTTT. Residues: CAISESWTGPNTEAFF.

The V call is TRBV30, the J call TRBJ2-4; D not certain. The ends were cut back, 0 bases at V and 0 bases at J, with 15 bases in the middle. CDR1 and CDR2 (germline): GTSNPN, SVGIG (reference sequence). The CDR3 spans 17 residues. The CDR3 loop reads CAWSVGRLDLAKNIQYF. The CDR3 nucleotides read TGTGCCTGGAGTGTAGGGCGGCTAGACCTAGCCAAAAACATTCAGTACTTC. The full variable domain, with the rest looked up from reference TRBV30 and TRBJ2-4, is SQTIHQWPATLVQPVGSPLSLECTVEGTSNPNLYWYRQAAGRGLQLLFYSVGIGQISSEVPQNLSASRPQDRQFILSSKKLLLSDSGFYLCAWSVGRLDLAKNIQYFGAGTRLSVL.

V usage is TRBV19 and J usage is TRBJ1-4; D uncertain. CDR1 and CDR2 from the germline V gene are LNHDA and SQIVND (reference sequence). Trimming removed 5 bases from V and 5 bases from J, with 15 bases in between. The CDR3 loop spans 15 amino acids. In DNA, the CDR3 is TGTGCCAGTAGTCCTTCATACGGGCGGAATGAAAAACTGTTTTTT. Encoded protein: CASSPSYGRNEKLFF.

The chain is built from TRBV5-4 and TRBJ1-3; the D gene is possibly TRBD1 (5 bases). V lost 5 bases and J lost 4, with 13 bases in between. The CDR3 contains 14 residues. Germline V gene sequence: CDR1 SGHNT, CDR2 YYREEE (reference sequence). The CDR3 region has the DNA TGTGCCAGCAGTTTTGTGGGGGTGGGAAACACCATATATTTT. Its translation: CASSFVGVGNTIYF.